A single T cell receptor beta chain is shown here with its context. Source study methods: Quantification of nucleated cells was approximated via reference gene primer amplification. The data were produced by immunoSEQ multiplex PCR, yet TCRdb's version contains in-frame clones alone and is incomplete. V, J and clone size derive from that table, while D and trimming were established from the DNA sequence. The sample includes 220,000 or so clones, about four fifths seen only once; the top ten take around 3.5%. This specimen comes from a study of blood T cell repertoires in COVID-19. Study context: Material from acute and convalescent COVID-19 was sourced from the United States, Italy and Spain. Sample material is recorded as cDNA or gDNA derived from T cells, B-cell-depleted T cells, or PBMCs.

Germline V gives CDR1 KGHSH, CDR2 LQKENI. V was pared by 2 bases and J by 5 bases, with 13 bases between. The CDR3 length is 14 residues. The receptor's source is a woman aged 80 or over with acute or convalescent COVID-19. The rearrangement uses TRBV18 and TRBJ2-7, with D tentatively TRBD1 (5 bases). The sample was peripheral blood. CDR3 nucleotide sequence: TGTGCCAGCTCACCATCCGTTGCAGGGAACGAGCAGTACTTC. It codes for CASSPSVAGNEQYF.